A single sample is the source of the 14 T cell receptor beta chains below, sequenced in a study of T cells in Graves' hyperthyroidism and ophthalmopathy. What was amplified from RNA transcripts were TCR beta CDR3 regions. During a first-round RT-PCR of the TCR CDR3, the HTBI primer set was used. TCRdb re-called the multiplex PCR reads through MiXCR, storing one row per CDR3 protein. Here the sample spans 600,000 to 800,000 distinct CDR3 sequences, over 35% being singletons. Input material: blood. These receptors all stem from a woman aged 35 to 49 with Graves' hyperthyroidism.

This clonotype was counted between two and nine times. The V gene is TRBV4-1, the J gene TRBJ1-4; D uncertain. Germline lookup yields CDR1 MGHRA and CDR2 YSYEKL. This CDR3 is built from 15 residues. Trimming cost V 1 base and J 8 bases, with 14 bases left between them. CDR3 sequence (DNA): TGCGCCAGCAGCCAAGTATACGACCCGGCCGAAAAACTGTTTTTT. Translation gives CASSQVYDPAEKLFF.

This clonotype was observed a handful of times. V gene TRBV7-2 combines with J gene TRBJ2-7; weak D call: TRBD2 (6 bases). The V gene lost 1 base and the J gene lost 0 bases, with 19 bases spanning the gap. The length of the CDR3 is 18 residues. Looked up from germline, CDR1 is SGHTA and CDR2 is FQGNSA. CDR3 nucleotides: TGTGCCAGCAGCTTAGGGGGCGGGATCTCCGCCGCCTCCTACGAGCAGTACTTC. The encoded protein is CASSLGGGISAASYEQYF.

As for this clonotype: This may come from a read error, since a much larger clone is one base off. As the CDR3 is not closed by the conserved phenylalanine or tryptophan, this likely results from a read error. The chain couples TRBV20-1 to TRBJ1-1; D gene ambiguous. Trimming pared 3 bases from V and 6 bases from J, leaving 5 bases between. The CDR3 loop spans 10 amino acids. CDR1 is DFQATT and CDR2 is SNEGSKA in the germline V gene (reference sequence). The CDR3 spells CSASFAEAFL. For the CDR3, the DNA is TGCAGTGCTAGTTTTGCTGAAGCTTTCCTT.

The chain carries TRBV6-1 and TRBJ2-5; maybe TRBD1 (6 bases). In germline, CDR1 is MNHNS, CDR2 SASEGT. There are 14 residues in the CDR3. The V end lost 5 bases, the J end lost 0 bases, and 10 bases lay between the germline ends. CDR3: CASSRDTHQETQYF. The CDR3 DNA sequence: TGTGCCAGCAGTCGGGACACCCACCAAGAGACCCAGTACTTC.

In this sample, this clonotype turned up a few times. At one end the junction does not follow the germline gene, possibly because of a read error. This chain uses TRBV10-2 with TRBJ1-1; D call uncertain. Germline assignment: CDR1 WSHSY and CDR2 SAAADI. This CDR3 has 13 residues. This CDR3 reads CASGETGYTEAFF. DNA of the CDR3: TGTGCCAGCGGTGAGACGGGCTACACTGAAGCTTTCTTT.

This clonotype has at least ten counts. CDR3 amino acids: CASSRQGEVGTEAFF. In DNA, the CDR3 is TGCGCCAGCAGCCGACAGGGGGAGGTCGGCACTGAAGCTTTCTTT. The chain is built from TRBV5-1 and TRBJ1-1, with 9 bases aligning to TRBD1. Trimming at V came to 4 bases and at J to 4 bases, leaving 8 bases not matched to a gene. The CDR3 totals 15 residues. Germline CDR1 reads SGHRS; CDR2 reads YFSETQ.

The J gene is TRBJ1-1, the V gene TRBV7-6; D remains ambiguous. The germline V gene has CDR1 SGHVS and CDR2 FNYEAQ. Trimming left V 7 bases short and J 3 bases short, with 27 bases between. This CDR3 is built from 18 residues. The CDR3 DNA follows: TGTGCCAGCACCCCTACAACCAGACGCGGGGAGGAGGACACTGAAGCTTTCTTT. Translating it yields CASTPTTRRGEEDTEAFF.

The rearrangement uses TRBV29-1 and TRBJ2-1; 7 bases fit TRBD2. CDR3 size: 13 residues. V was pared by 4 bases and J by 6 bases, with 6 bases of the junction left unmatched. Germline loops: CDR1 SQVTM, CDR2 ANQGSEA. The CDR3 nucleotides read TGCAGCGTTGCGACTAGCCAACTCAATGAGCAGTTCTTC. This sequence encodes CSVATSQLNEQFF.

This clonotype has ten or more counts. The chain uses TRBV4-3 and TRBJ1-6; no firm D call. Germline-derived CDR1 and CDR2 are LGHNA and YSLEER. The CDR3 is 14 residues long. V lost 0 bases and J 8 bases, leaving 8 bases between the germline ends. CDR3 sequence: CASSQDGRDSPLHF. For the CDR3, the DNA is TGCGCCAGCAGCCAAGATGGAAGGGATTCACCCCTCCACTTT.

This clonotype was observed many times. V gene TRBV12-3 or TRBV12-4 combines with J gene TRBJ1-2; D is perhaps TRBD1 (5 bases). This CDR3 is 13 amino acids long. V shed 6 bases and J shed 4 bases, with 12 bases lying between them. The DNA of the CDR3 is TGTGCCAGCAGCTTAACGGGGCCCTATGGCTACACCTTC. Translating it yields CASSLTGPYGYTF.

As for this clonotype: One junction end disagrees with the germline gene, perhaps due to a read error. CDR3 in amino acids: CASSYSQGRLSGNTVYF. The CDR3 DNA sequence: TGTGCCAGCAGTTACTCGCAGGGCAGGCTCTCTGGAAACACCGTATATTTT. This chain joins TRBV6-5 and TRBJ1-3; perhaps TRBD1 as D (5 bases). The CDR3 extends over 17 amino acids. CDR1 is MNHEY, CDR2 SVGAGI, per germline.

This clonotype appeared a few times. The chain recombines TRBV7-9 with TRBJ2-6; 7 nucleotides match TRBD2. Germline assignment: CDR1 SEHNR and CDR2 FQNEAQ (reference sequence). The CDR3 is 18 residues long. The junction had 12 bases not matched to a gene; V was cut back by 5 bases and J by 2 bases. The CDR3 is CASSQDVRRGAGANVLTF. The CDR3 nucleotides read TGTGCCAGCAGCCAAGATGTGCGTCGGGGGGCTGGGGCCAACGTCCTGACTTTC.

This clonotype has only a few counts. The V call is TRBV20-1, the J call TRBJ1-1; D is perhaps TRBD1 (6 bases). V lost 2 bases, J lost 2 bases, and 9 bases lay in between. The length of the CDR3 is 13 residues. CDR1 DFQATT and CDR2 SNEGSKA come from the germline V gene (reference sequence). The CDR3 coding sequence is TGCAGTGCTAGACCGGACAGAAACACTGAAGCTTTCTTT. Its protein is CSARPDRNTEAFF.

This chain joins TRBV12-5 and TRBJ2-7; D is possibly TRBD1 or TRBD2 (5 bases each). There are 16 residues in the CDR3. Trimming removed 2 bases at V and 0 bases at J, with 14 bases between. CDR1 is LGHNT, CDR2 FRNRAP, per germline. CDR3 sequence (DNA): TGTGCTAGTGGTTTGCTTTCCGGGGCAGTCTCCTACGAGCAGTACTTC. Encoded protein: CASGLLSGAVSYEQYF. Filled out from reference TRBV12-5 and TRBJ2-7, the complete variable domain reads DARVTQTPRHKVTEMGQEVTMRCQPILGHNTVFWYRQTMMQGLELLAYFRNRAPLDDSGMPKDRFSAEMPDATLATLKIQPSEPRDSAVYFCASGLLSGAVSYEQYFGPGTRLTVT.